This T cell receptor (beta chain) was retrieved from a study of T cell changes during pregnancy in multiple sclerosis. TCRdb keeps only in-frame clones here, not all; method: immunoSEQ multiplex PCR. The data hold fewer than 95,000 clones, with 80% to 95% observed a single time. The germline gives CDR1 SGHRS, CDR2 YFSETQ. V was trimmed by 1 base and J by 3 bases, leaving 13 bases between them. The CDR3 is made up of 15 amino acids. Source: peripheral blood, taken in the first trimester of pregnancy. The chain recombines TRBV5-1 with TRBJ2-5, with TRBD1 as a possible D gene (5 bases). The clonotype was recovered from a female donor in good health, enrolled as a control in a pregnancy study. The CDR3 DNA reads TGCGCCAGCAGCTTGCCACAGGTTCTCGAAGAGACCCAGTACTTC. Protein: CASSLPQVLEETQYF.